This entry is about one T cell receptor beta chain. Its antigen remains unidentified. This entry belongs to a study of T cells after yellow fever vaccination. Overall study results and limits: High-abundance clonotypes from the bulk population could contaminate FACS-sorted repertoires. It was a weaker secondary response, yet one that peaked faster, at day 5 versus 15.

The CDR3 has 16 residues. V lost 0 bases, J lost 6 bases, and 16 bases lay in between. Germline V gene sequence: CDR1 LGHNA, CDR2 YSLEER. TCRdb fed the 5' RACE reads into MiXCR, producing one record per CDR3 protein. The sample shows 300,000 to 400,000 distinct CDR3 sequences, about 6% of them seen only once. This chain uses TRBV4-3 with TRBJ2-3; the D gene is possibly TRBD2 (6 bases). The sequence was collected from a man younger than 45 who received the YFV17D yellow fever vaccine. The sample here was PBMCs, taken 5 days after the yellow fever booster vaccination. The CDR3 sequence: CASSQDIGREGDTQYF. The CDR3 coding sequence is TGCGCCAGCAGCCAAGATATAGGGCGGGAAGGTGATACGCAGTATTTT.